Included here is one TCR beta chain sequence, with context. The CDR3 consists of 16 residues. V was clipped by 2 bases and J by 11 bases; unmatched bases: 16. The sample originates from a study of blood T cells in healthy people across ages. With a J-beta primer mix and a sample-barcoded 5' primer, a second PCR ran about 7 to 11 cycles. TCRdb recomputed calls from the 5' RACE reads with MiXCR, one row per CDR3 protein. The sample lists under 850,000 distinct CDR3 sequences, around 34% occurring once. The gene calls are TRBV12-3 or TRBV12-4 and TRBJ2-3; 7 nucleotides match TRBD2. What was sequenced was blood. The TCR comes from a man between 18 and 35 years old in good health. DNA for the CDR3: TGTGCCAGCAGTTTACGACTAGCCGTGAGCACAGATGTGCAGTATTTT. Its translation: CASSLRLAVSTDVQYF.